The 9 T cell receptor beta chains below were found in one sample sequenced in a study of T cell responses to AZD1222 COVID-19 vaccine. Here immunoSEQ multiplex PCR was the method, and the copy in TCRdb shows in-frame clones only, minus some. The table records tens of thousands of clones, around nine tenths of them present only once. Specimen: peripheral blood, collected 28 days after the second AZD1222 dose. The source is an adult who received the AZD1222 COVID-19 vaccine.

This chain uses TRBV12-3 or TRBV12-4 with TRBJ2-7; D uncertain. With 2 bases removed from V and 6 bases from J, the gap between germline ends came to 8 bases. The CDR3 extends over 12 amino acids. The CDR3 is CASSLLRIEQYF. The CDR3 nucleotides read TGTGCCAGCAGTTTATTAAGGATCGAGCAGTACTTC.

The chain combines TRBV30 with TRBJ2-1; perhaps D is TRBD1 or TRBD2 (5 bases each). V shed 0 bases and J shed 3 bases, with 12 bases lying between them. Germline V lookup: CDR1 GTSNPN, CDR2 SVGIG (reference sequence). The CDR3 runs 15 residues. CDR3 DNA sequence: TGTGCCTGGAGTGTATCGGGGACCCTCTACAATGAGCAGTTCTTC. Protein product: CAWSVSGTLYNEQFF.

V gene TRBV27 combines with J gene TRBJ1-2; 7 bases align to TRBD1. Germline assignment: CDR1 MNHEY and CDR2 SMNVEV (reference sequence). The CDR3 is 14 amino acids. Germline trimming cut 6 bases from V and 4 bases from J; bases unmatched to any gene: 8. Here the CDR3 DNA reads TGTGCCAGCAGGCCCGGACAGGTGGTCTATGGCTACACCTTC. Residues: CASRPGQVVYGYTF.

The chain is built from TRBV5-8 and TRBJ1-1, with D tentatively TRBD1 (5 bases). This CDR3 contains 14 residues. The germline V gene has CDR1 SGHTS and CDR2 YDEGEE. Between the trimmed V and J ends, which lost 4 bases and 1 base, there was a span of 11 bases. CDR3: CASSLPGGNTEAFF. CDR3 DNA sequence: TGTGCCAGCAGCCTCCCCGGGGGGAACACTGAAGCTTTCTTT. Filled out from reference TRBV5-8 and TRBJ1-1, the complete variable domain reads EAGVTQSPTHLIKTRGQQATLRCSPISGHTSVYWYQQALGLGLQFLLWYDEGEERNRGNFPPRFSGRQFPNYSSELNVNALELEDSALYLCASSLPGGNTEAFFGQGTRLTVV.

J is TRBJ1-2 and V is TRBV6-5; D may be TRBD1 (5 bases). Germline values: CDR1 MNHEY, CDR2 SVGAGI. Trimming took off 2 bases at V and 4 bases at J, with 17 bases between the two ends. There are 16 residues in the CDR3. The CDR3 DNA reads TGTGCCAGCAGTTACACGGCAGGGCGACTAAGCTATGGCTACACCTTC. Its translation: CASSYTAGRLSYGYTF.

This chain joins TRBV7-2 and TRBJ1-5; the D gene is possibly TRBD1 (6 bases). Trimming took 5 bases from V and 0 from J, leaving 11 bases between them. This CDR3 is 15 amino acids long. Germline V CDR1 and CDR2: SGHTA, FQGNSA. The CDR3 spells CASSTWDNSNQPQHF. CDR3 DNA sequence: TGTGCCAGCAGCACCTGGGACAATAGCAATCAGCCCCAGCATTTT.

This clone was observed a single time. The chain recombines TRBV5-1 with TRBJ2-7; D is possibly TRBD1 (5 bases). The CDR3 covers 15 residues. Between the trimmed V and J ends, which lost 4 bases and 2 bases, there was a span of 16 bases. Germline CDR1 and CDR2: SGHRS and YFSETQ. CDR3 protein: CASSLATGVTYEQYF. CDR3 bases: TGCGCCAGCAGCCTGGCTACAGGCGTTACCTACGAGCAGTACTTC.

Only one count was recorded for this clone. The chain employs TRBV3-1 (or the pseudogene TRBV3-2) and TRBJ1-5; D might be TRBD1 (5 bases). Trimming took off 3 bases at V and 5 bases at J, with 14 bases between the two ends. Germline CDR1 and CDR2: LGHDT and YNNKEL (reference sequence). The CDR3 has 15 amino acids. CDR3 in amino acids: CASSQDTLDDQPQHF. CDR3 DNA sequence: TGTGCCAGCAGCCAGGACACCCTGGACGATCAGCCCCAGCATTTT.

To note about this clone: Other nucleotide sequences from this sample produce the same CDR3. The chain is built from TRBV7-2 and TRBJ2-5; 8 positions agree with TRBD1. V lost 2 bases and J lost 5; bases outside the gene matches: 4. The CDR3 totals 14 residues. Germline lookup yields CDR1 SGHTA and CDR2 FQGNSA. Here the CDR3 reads CASSLYRGRETQYF. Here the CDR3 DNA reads TGTGCCAGCAGCTTATACAGGGGGAGGGAGACCCAGTACTTC.